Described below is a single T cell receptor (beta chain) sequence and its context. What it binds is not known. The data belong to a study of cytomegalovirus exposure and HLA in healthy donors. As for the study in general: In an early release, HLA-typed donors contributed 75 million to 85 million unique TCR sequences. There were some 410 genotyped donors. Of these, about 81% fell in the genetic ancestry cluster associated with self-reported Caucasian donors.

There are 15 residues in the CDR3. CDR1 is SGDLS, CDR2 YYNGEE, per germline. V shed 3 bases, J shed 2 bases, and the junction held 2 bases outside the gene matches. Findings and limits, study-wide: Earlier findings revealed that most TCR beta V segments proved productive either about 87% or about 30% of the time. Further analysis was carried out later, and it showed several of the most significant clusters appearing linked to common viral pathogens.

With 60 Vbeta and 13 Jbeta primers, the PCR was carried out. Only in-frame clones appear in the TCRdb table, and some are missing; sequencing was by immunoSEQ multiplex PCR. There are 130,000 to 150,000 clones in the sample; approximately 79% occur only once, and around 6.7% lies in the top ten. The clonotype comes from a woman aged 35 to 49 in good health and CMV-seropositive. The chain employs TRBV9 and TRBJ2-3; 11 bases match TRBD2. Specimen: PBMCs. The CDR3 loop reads CASSASGGTTDTQYF. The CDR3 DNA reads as TGTGCCAGCAGCGCTAGCGGGGGGACCACAGATACGCAGTATTTT. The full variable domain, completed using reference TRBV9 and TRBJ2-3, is DSGVTQTPKHLITATGQRVTLRCSPRSGDLSVYWYQQSLDQGLQFLIQYYNGEERAKGNILERFSAQQFPDLHSELNLSSLELGDSALYFCASSASGGTTDTQYFGPGTRLTVL.